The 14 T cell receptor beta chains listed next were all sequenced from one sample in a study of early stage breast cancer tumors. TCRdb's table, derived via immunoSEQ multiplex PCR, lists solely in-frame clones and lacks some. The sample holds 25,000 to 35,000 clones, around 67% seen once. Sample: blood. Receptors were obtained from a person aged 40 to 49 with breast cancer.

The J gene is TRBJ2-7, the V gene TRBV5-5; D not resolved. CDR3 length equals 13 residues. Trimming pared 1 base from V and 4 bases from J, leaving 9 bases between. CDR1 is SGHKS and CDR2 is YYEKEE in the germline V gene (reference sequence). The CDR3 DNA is TGTGCCAGCAGCTTGATTGTATTGTACGAGCAGTACTTC. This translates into CASSLIVLYEQYF. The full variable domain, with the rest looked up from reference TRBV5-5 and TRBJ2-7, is DAGVTQSPTHLIKTRGQQVTLRCSPISGHKSVSWYQQVLGQGPQFIFQYYEKEERGRGNFPDRFSARQFPNYSSELNVNALLLGDSALYLCASSLIVLYEQYFGPGTRLTVT.

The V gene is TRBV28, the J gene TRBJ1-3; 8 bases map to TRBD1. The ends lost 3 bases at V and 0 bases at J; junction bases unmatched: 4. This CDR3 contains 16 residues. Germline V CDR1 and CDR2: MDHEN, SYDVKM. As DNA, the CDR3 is TGTGCCAGCAGTTTTATACAGGGGGGCTCTGGAAACACCATATATTTT. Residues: CASSFIQGGSGNTIYF.

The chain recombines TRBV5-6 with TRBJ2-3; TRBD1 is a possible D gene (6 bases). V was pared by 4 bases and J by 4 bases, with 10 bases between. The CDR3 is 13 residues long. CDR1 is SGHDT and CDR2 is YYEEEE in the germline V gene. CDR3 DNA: TGTGCCAGCAGCGGGGGCGTTCCAGATACGCAGTATTTT. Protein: CASSGGVPDTQYF.

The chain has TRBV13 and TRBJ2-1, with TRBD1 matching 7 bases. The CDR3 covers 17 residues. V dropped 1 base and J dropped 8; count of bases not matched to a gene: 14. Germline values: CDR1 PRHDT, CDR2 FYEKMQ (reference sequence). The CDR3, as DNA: TGTGCCAGCAGCTTAGATAAACTAGGGGGCCTTCCCGATGAGCAGTTCTTC. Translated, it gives CASSLDKLGGLPDEQFF.

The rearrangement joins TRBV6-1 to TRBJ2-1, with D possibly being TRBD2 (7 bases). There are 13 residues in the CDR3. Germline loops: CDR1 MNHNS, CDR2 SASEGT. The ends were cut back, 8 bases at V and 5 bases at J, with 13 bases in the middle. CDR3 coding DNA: TGTGCCAGCGACAGGACTAGAAACAATGAGCAGTTCTTC. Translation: CASDRTRNNEQFF.

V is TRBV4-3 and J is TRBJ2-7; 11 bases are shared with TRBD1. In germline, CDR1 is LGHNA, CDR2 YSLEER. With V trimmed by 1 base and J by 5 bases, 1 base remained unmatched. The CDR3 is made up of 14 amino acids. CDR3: CASSQGTGGHEQYF. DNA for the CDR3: TGCGCCAGCAGCCAAGGGACAGGGGGCCACGAGCAGTACTTC.

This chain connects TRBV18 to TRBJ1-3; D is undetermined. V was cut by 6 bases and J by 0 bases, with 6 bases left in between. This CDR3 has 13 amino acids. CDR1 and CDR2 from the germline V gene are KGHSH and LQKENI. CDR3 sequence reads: CASSELSGNTIYF. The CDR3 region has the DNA TGTGCCAGCTCCGAGCTCTCTGGAAACACCATATATTTT.

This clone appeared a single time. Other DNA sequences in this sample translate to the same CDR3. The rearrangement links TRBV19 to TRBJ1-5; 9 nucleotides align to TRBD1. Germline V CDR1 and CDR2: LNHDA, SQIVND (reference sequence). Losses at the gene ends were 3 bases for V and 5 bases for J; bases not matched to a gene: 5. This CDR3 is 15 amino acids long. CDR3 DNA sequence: TGTGCCAGTAGTATCGTGGGACAGGGTGATCAGCCCCAGCATTTT. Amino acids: CASSIVGQGDQPQHF.

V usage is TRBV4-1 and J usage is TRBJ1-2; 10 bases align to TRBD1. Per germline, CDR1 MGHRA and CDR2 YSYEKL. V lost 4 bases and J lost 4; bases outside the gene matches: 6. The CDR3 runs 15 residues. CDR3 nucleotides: TGCGCCAGCAGCCGACGGGACAGGGGAGGCTATGGCTACACCTTC. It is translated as CASSRRDRGGYGYTF.

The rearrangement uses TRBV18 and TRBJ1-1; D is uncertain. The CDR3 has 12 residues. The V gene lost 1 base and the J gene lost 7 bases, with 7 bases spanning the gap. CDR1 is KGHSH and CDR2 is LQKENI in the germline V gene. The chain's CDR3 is CASSPRMDEAFF. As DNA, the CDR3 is TGTGCCAGCTCACCACGGATGGATGAAGCTTTCTTT.

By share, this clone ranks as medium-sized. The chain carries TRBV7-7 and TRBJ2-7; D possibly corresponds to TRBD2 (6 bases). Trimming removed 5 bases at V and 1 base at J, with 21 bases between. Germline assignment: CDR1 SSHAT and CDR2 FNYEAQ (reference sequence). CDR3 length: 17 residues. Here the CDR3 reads CASSHGLTNSFSYEQYF. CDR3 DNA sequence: TGTGCCAGCAGCCACGGACTAACCAACAGTTTTTCCTACGAGCAGTACTTC. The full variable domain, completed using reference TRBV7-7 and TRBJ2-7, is GAGVSQSPRYKVTKRGQDVTLRCDPISSHATLYWYQQALGQGPEFLTYFNYEAQPDKSGLPSDRFSAERPEGSISTLTIQRTEQRDSAMYRCASSHGLTNSFSYEQYFGPGTRLTVT.

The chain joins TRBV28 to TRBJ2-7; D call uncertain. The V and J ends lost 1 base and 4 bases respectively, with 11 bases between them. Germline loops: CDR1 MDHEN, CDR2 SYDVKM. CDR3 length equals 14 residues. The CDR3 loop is CASSLLASLYEQYF. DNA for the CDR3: TGTGCCAGCAGTTTATTGGCTAGTTTGTACGAGCAGTACTTC.

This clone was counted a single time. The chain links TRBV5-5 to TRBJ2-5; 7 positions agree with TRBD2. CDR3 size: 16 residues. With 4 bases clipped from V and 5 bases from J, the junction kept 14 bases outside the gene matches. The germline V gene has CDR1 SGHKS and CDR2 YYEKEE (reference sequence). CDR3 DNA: TGTGCCAGCAGCCCCTATGGGGGGGTCTACAGGGAGACCCAGTACTTC. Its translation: CASSPYGGVYRETQYF.

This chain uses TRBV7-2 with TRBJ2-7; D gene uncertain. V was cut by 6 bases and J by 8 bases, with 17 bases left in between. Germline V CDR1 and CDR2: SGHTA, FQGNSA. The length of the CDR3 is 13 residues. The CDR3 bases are TGTGCCAGCAGTACCGGGCCCCGGGCGAAGCAGTACTTC. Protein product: CASSTGPRAKQYF.